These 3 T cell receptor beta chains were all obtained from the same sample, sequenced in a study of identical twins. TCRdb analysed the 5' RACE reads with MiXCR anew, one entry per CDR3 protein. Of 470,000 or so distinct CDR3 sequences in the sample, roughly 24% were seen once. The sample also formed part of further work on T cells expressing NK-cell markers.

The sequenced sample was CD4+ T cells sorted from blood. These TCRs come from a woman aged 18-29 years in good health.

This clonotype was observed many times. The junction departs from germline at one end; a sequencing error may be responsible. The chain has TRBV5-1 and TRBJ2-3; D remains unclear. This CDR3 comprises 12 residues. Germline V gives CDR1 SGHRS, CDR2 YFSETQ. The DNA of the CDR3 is TGTGCCAGCAGCTTGGTGGGGGATACGCAGTATTTT. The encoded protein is CASSLVGDTQYF.

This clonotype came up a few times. CDR3 region: CAIKGRGNYGYTF. CDR3 nucleotide sequence: TGTGCCATCAAGGGCAGGGGTAATTATGGCTACACCTTC. The rearrangement uses TRBV10-3 and TRBJ1-2; perhaps TRBD1 as D (6 bases). The CDR3 length is 13 residues. The germline CDR1 and CDR2 sequences are ENHRY and SYGVKD. The V end lost 7 bases, the J end lost 5 bases, and 14 bases lay between the germline ends.

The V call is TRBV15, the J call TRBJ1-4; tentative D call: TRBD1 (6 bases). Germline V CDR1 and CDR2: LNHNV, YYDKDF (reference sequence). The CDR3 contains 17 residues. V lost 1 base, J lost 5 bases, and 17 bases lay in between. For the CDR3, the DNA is TGTGCCACCAGCAGAGGAACGACAGGCACACGAAATGAAAAACTGTTTTTT. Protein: CATSRGTTGTRNEKLFF.